This passage covers 24 T cell receptor beta chains from one sample sequenced in a study of OX40 agonist ivuxolimab in advanced cancers. Clones were read by immunoSEQ multiplex PCR, and TCRdb kept only the in-frame ones, dropping some. The sample holds 30,000 to 40,000 clones, about 83% seen once. Sequencing was performed on CD4+ or CD8+ T cells sorted from blood, taken in a trial of the OX40 agonist ivuxolimab. The receptors shown here come from an adult with an advanced solid tumor such as melanoma, head and neck, liver or kidney cancer.

This clone was picked up a small number of times. The chain employs TRBV18 and TRBJ2-2; possibly TRBD1 for D (5 bases). CDR1 and CDR2 from the germline V gene are KGHSH and LQKENI. V was cut by 5 bases and J by 3 bases, with 10 bases left in between. The CDR3 has 14 residues. The CDR3 coding sequence is TGTGCCAGCTCATCCCAGGGTTACACCGGGGAGCTGTTTTTT. It translates to CASSSQGYTGELFF.

This chain links TRBV5-5 with TRBJ2-1; perhaps D is TRBD1 or TRBD2 (6 bases each). The germline V and J ends were trimmed by 0 bases and 6 bases, with 13 bases remaining between them. The germline V gene has CDR1 SGHKS and CDR2 YYEKEE (reference sequence). CDR3 length: 15 residues. The CDR3 loop is CASSLVEGVSNEQFF. DNA of the CDR3: TGTGCCAGCAGCTTGGTGGAGGGGGTTTCCAATGAGCAGTTCTTC.

The rearrangement uses TRBV14 and TRBJ2-1; maybe TRBD2 (5 bases). Trimming pared 4 bases from V and 6 bases from J, leaving 13 bases between. Per germline, CDR1 SGHDN and CDR2 FVKESK. The CDR3 sequence is 14 residues long. CDR3 amino acids: CASSLSVGSNEQFF. As DNA, the CDR3 is TGTGCCAGCAGCCTCTCGGTGGGGAGCAATGAGCAGTTCTTC.

The V call is TRBV19, the J call TRBJ2-1; 11 positions agree with TRBD2. Germline V gene lookup returns CDR1 LNHDA and CDR2 SQIVND (reference sequence). This CDR3 contains 16 residues. The V segment lost 6 bases and the J segment 1 base; nucleotides outside the gene matches: 5. In DNA, the CDR3 is TGTGCCAGTAGCCGTAGCGGGAGGGCTTCCTACAATGAGCAGTTCTTC. Protein sequence: CASSRSGRASYNEQFF.

This chain joins TRBV6-5 and TRBJ2-1; 13 positions agree with TRBD2. The V and J ends lost 6 bases and 8 bases, in that order; junction bases with no gene match: 4. This CDR3 has 14 amino acids. In germline, CDR1 is MNHEY, CDR2 SVGAGI. CDR3 sequence (DNA): TGTGCCAGCAGAGGGACTAGCGGGACCGATGAGCAGTTCTTC. It translates to CASRGTSGTDEQFF.

This clone was counted only a few times. The CDR3 DNA follows: TGTGCCAGCAGCATGGGGACGAATCAGCCCCAGCATTTT. This encodes CASSMGTNQPQHF. The J gene is TRBJ1-5, the V gene TRBV7-2, with a weak D call TRBD1 (5 bases). V gave up 5 bases and J gave up 4 bases, with 9 bases separating them. This CDR3 has 13 residues. The germline CDR1 and CDR2 sequences are SGHTA and FQGNSA.

The chain links TRBV9 to TRBJ1-4; perhaps TRBD1 as D (6 bases). The CDR3 has 15 amino acids. Germline loops: CDR1 SGDLS, CDR2 YYNGEE. V was pared by 0 bases and J by 5 bases, with 11 bases between. CDR3 in amino acids: CASSVGGGQNEKLFF. For the CDR3, the DNA is TGTGCCAGCAGCGTAGGGGGAGGACAGAATGAAAAACTGTTTTTT.

The chain couples TRBV5-1 to TRBJ2-7, with D maybe TRBD1 (5 bases). The CDR3 is 12 amino acids. Germline V gives CDR1 SGHRS, CDR2 YFSETQ. Trimming cost V 0 bases and J 10 bases, with 11 bases left between them. CDR3 nucleotide sequence: TGCGCCAGCAGCTTGGTGCAGGGCGGACAGTACTTC. As protein: CASSLVQGGQYF.

J is TRBJ2-1 and V is TRBV5-1, with unresolved D. Trimming left V 0 bases short and J 5 bases short, with 9 bases between. The CDR3 extends over 14 amino acids. Germline loops: CDR1 SGHRS, CDR2 YFSETQ. CDR3 nucleotides: TGCGCCAGCAGCTTGGGGCCCACGGACAATGAGCAGTTCTTC. It is translated as CASSLGPTDNEQFF.

The rearrangement links TRBV6-6 to TRBJ2-3, with 10 bases that match TRBD2. The CDR3 is made up of 15 amino acids. J lost 0 bases, V lost 6 bases, and 3 bases had no gene match. Germline V CDR1 and CDR2: MNHNY, SVGAGI (reference sequence). The CDR3 DNA sequence: TGTGCCAGCAGGCAGCGGGGGGGCAGCACAGATACGCAGTATTTT. Its translation is CASRQRGGSTDTQYF.

The J gene is TRBJ2-2, the V gene TRBV2; TRBD1 matches at 8 bases. J lost 1 base, V lost 5 bases, and 3 bases had no gene match. The CDR3 has 15 amino acids. CDR1 and CDR2 from the germline V gene are SNHLY and FYNNEI. The CDR3 sequence: CASSPGQGNTGELFF. The CDR3 region has the DNA TGTGCCAGCAGTCCCGGACAGGGGAACACCGGGGAGCTGTTTTTT.

The count of this clone is one. The chain uses TRBV7-6 and TRBJ2-2; 8 positions agree with TRBD1. The CDR3 totals 15 residues. The trim removed 5 bases at V and 0 bases at J, leaving 2 bases unmatched. Germline CDR1 reads SGHVS; CDR2 reads FNYEAQ. Here the CDR3 DNA reads TGTGCCAGCAGCGTGGACAGGGCGAACACCGGGGAGCTGTTTTTT. Translated, it gives CASSVDRANTGELFF. Based on the CDR3 plus reference TRBV7-6 and TRBJ2-2, the full variable domain is GAGVSQSPRYKVTKRGQDVALRCDPISGHVSLYWYRQALGQGPEFLTYFNYEAQQDKSGLPNDRFSAERPEGSISTLTIQRTEQRDSAMYRCASSVDRANTGELFFGEGSRLTVL.

CDR3 sequence (DNA): TGTGCCAGCTCAGGGGCTCAAGGGGATCTAGAGACCCAGTACTTC. Translating gives CASSGAQGDLETQYF. The chain couples TRBV18 to TRBJ2-5, with D perhaps matching TRBD1 (5 bases). Germline-derived CDR1 and CDR2 are KGHSH and LQKENI. The CDR3 has 15 residues. Trimming took off 5 bases at V and 4 bases at J, with 17 bases between the two ends.

This sequence joins TRBV30 and TRBJ1-1; D gene uncertain. CDR3 length: 13 residues. Germline V gene lookup returns CDR1 GTSNPN and CDR2 SVGIG (reference sequence). Trimming left V 2 bases short and J 7 bases short, with 14 bases between. The CDR3 sequence: CAWSSARVFEAFF. The CDR3 bases are TGTGCCTGGAGTTCAGCTAGGGTCTTTGAAGCTTTCTTT.

The chain links TRBV6-1 to TRBJ2-3; D ambiguous. This CDR3 has 14 amino acids. V was pared by 2 bases and J by 5 bases, with 11 bases between. CDR1 and CDR2 (germline): MNHNS, SASEGT. Here the CDR3 DNA reads TGTGCCAGCAGTGAATTATTAGGACGAGATACGCAGTATTTT. Protein: CASSELLGRDTQYF.

V and J are TRBV9 and TRBJ1-4; a weak D match, TRBD1 (6 bases). V dropped 4 bases and J dropped 3 bases, with 13 bases sitting between them. The CDR3 runs to 15 residues. Germline CDR1 reads SGDLS; CDR2 reads YYNGEE. The CDR3 is CASSSTGYPNEKLFF. The CDR3 bases are TGTGCCAGCAGCTCTACAGGGTACCCTAATGAAAAACTGTTTTTT.

The V gene is TRBV30, the J gene TRBJ2-7; a possible D gene is TRBD2 (6 bases). V lost 4 bases and J lost 11, with 18 bases in between. The CDR3 spans 12 residues. The germline CDR1 and CDR2 sequences are GTSNPN and SVGIG (reference sequence). The CDR3 nucleotides read TGTGCCTGGACCACCACGGGGGTAAAGAAGTACTTC. Its protein product is CAWTTTGVKKYF. Looking up the rest from reference TRBV30 and TRBJ2-7 gives the full variable domain: SQTIHQWPATLVQPVGSPLSLECTVEGTSNPNLYWYRQAAGRGLQLLFYSVGIGQISSEVPQNLSASRPQDRQFILSSKKLLLSDSGFYLCAWTTTGVKKYFGPGTRLTVT.

The chain carries TRBV6-5 and TRBJ1-4; perhaps TRBD1 as D (5 bases). The ends were cut back, 0 bases at V and 5 bases at J, with 10 bases in the middle. The CDR3 contains 15 residues. From germline, CDR1 is MNHEY and CDR2 SVGAGI. In DNA form, the CDR3 reads TGTGCCAGCAGTTACTCGAAGCAGGGAAATGAAAAACTGTTTTTT. Amino acid sequence: CASSYSKQGNEKLFF.

This chain links TRBV5-6 with TRBJ2-7; D unresolved. The V and J ends lost 3 bases and 0 bases respectively, with 7 bases between them. The CDR3 is 13 amino acids. Per the germline V gene, CDR1 is SGHDT and CDR2 is YYEEEE. CDR3 DNA: TGTGCCAGCAGCTCCGGCACCTCCTACGAGCAGTACTTC. Residues: CASSSGTSYEQYF.

The DNA of the CDR3 is TGTGCTAGTGCCCTTTGGATCCAGGGGAGCGTTTATAGCAATCAGCCCCAGCATTTT. Encoded protein: CASALWIQGSVYSNQPQHF. The V call is TRBV12-5, the J call TRBJ1-5; weak D call: TRBD1 (6 bases). The CDR3 runs to 19 residues. Germline-derived CDR1 and CDR2 are LGHNT and FRNRAP. V was pared by 7 bases and J by 0 bases, with 25 bases between.

The rearrangement joins TRBV5-1 to TRBJ1-2; 11 positions match TRBD1. This CDR3 region has 17 residues. Germline CDR1 is SGHRS and CDR2 is YFSETQ. The ends lost 4 bases at V and 4 bases at J; junction bases unmatched: 12. CDR3 in DNA: TGCGCCAGCAGCCCCTTCCTGGGACAGGGGGGGAGCTATGGCTACACCTTC. It yields the protein CASSPFLGQGGSYGYTF.

Worth noting for this clone: The identical CDR3 is also encoded by other nucleotide sequences in the sample. This chain connects TRBV18 to TRBJ2-7; weak D call: TRBD1 (5 bases). In germline, CDR1 is KGHSH, CDR2 LQKENI. The length of the CDR3 is 15 residues. Trimming took 6 bases from V and 0 from J, leaving 15 bases between them. The CDR3 reads CASSTRQGFSYEQYF. The CDR3 nucleotides are TGTGCCAGCTCGACGAGGCAGGGCTTCTCCTACGAGCAGTACTTC.

This sequence joins TRBV20-1 and TRBJ2-1; D remains unclear. Trimming left V 6 bases short and J 9 bases short, with 12 bases between. Germline values: CDR1 DFQATT, CDR2 SNEGSKA (reference sequence). This CDR3 spans 11 amino acids. CDR3 in amino acids: CSATIEVEQFF. As DNA, the CDR3 is TGCAGTGCCACCATCGAGGTTGAGCAGTTCTTC.

This clone was recorded only once. V gene TRBV7-6 combines with J gene TRBJ2-7; D perhaps matches TRBD1 (6 bases). Trimming cost V 5 bases and J 3 bases, with 17 bases left between them. The CDR3 runs 15 residues. Per the germline V gene, CDR1 is SGHVS and CDR2 is FNYEAQ. CDR3 sequence (DNA): TGTGCCAGCAGCCTTGGCGAAGGGGGTAACTACGAGCAGTACTTC. Translation gives CASSLGEGGNYEQYF.